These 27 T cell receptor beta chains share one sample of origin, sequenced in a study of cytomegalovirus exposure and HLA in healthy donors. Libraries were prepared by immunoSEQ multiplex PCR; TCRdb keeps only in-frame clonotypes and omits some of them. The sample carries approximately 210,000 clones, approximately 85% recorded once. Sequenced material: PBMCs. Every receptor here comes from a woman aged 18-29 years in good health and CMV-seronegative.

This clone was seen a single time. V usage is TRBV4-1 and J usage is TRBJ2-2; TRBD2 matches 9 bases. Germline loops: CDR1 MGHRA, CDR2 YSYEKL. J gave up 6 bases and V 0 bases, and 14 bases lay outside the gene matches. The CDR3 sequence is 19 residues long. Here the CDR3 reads CASSQEDLRAGGPPGELFF. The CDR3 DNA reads TGCGCCAGCAGCCAAGAAGACCTAAGGGCGGGAGGGCCCCCCGGGGAGCTGTTTTTT.

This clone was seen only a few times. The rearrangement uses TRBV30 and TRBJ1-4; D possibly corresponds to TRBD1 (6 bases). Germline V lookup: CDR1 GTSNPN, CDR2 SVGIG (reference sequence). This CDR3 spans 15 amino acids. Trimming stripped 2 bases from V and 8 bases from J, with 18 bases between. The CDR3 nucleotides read TGTGCCTGGAGTCTCCAGGGGCAGGGGTCGGAAAAACTGTTTTTT. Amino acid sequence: CAWSLQGQGSEKLFF.

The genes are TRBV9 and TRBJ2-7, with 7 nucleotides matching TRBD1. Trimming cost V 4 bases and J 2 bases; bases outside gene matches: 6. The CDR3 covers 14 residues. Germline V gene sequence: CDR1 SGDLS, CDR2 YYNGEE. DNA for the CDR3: TGTGCCAGCAGCCCTCGGACAGGAACCTACGAGCAGTACTTC. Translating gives CASSPRTGTYEQYF.

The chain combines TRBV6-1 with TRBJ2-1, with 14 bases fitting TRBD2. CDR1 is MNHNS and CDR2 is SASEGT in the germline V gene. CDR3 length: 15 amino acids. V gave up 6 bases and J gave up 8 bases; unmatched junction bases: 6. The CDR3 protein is CASSGLAGGGDEQFF. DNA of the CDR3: TGTGCCAGCAGCGGACTAGCGGGAGGAGGGGATGAGCAGTTCTTC.

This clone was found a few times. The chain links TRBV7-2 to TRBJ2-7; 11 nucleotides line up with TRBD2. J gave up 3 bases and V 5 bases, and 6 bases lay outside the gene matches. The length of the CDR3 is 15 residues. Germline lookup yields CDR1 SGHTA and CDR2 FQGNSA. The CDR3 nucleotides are TGTGCCAGCAGCCGTACTAGCGGGGGTTTCTACGAGCAGTACTTC. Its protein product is CASSRTSGGFYEQYF.

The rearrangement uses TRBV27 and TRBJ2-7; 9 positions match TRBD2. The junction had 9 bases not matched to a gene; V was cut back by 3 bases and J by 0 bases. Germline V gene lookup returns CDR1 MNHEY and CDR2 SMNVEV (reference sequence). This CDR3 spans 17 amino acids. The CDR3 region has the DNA TGTGCCAGCAGTTTTCTTGGGGTAGCGGGAGCCTCCTACGAGCAGTACTTC. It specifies CASSFLGVAGASYEQYF.

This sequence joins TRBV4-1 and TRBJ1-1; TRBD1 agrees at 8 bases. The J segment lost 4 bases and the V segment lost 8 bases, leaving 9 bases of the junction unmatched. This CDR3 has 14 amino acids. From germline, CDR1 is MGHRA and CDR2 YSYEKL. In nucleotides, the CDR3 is TGCGCCAGCGGGGAAGCAACAGGGGGCACTGAAGCTTTCTTT. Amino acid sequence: CASGEATGGTEAFF.

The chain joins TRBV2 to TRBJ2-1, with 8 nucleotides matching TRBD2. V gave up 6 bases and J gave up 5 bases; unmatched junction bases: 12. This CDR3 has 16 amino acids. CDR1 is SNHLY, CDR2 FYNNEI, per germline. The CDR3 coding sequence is TGTGCCAGCAGCCCCTCGGGACTAGGATTCGACAATGAGCAGTTCTTC. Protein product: CASSPSGLGFDNEQFF.

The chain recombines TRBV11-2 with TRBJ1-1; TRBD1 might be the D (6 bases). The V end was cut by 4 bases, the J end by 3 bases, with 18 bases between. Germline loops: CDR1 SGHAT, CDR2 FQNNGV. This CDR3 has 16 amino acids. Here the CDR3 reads CASSSGQGWLDTEAFF. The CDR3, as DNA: TGTGCCAGCAGCTCGGGGCAGGGGTGGTTGGACACTGAAGCTTTCTTT. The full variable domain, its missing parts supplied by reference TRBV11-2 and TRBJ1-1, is EAGVAQSPRYKIIEKRQSVAFWCNPISGHATLYWYQQILGQGPKLLIQFQNNGVVDDSQLPKDRFSAERLKGVDSTLKIQPAKLEDSAVYLCASSSGQGWLDTEAFFGQGTRLTVV.

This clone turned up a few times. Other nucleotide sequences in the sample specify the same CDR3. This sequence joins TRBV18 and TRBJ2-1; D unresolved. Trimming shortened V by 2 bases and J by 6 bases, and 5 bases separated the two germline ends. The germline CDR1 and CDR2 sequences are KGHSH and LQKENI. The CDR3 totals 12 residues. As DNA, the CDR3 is TGTGCCAGCTCACCAACGGGCAATGAGCAGTTCTTC. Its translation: CASSPTGNEQFF.

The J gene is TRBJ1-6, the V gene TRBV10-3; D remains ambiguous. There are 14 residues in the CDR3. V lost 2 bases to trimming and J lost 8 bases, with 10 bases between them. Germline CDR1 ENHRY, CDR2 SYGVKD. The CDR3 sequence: CAISEGPGDSPLHF. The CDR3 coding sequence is TGTGCCATCAGTGAGGGACCCGGGGATTCACCCCTCCACTTT.

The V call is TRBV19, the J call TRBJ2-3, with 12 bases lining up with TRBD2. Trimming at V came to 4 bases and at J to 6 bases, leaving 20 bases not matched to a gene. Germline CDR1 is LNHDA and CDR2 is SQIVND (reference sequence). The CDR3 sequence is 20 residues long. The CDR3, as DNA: TGTGCCAGTAGTAGGGCGTGGGCTAGCGGGGGGGCTAAGTATGCGGATACGCAGTATTTT. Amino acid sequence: CASSRAWASGGAKYADTQYF. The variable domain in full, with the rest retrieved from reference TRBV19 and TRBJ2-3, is DGGITQSPKYLFRKEGQNVTLSCEQNLNHDAMYWYRQDPGQGLRLIYYSQIVNDFQKGDIAEGYSVSREKKESFPLTVTSAQKNPTAFYLCASSRAWASGGAKYADTQYFGPGTRLTVL.

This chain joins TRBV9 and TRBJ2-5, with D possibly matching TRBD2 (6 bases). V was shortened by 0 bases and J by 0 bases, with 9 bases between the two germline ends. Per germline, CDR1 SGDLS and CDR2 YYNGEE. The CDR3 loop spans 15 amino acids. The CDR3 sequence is CASSVEGRNQETQYF. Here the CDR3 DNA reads TGTGCCAGCAGCGTAGAAGGGAGGAACCAAGAGACCCAGTACTTC.

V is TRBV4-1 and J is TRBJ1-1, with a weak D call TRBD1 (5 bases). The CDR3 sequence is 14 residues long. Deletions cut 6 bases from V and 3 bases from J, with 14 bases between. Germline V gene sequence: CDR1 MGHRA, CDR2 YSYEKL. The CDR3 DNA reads TGCGCCAGCAGATCAGGGTACATGGACACTGAAGCTTTCTTT. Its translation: CASRSGYMDTEAFF.

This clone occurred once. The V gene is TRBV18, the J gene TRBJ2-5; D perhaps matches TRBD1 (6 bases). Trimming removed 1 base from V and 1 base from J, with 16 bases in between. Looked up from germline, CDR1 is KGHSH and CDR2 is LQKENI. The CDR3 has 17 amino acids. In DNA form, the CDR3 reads TGTGCCAGCTCACCACTGGGACCGGACAGAGGCCAAGAGACCCAGTACTTC. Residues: CASSPLGPDRGQETQYF.

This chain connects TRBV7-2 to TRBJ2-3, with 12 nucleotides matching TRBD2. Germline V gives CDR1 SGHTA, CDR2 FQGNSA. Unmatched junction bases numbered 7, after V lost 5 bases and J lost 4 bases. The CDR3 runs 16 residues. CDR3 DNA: TGTGCCAGCAGCCCGCGGACTAGCGGGACAGCAGATACGCAGTATTTT. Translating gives CASSPRTSGTADTQYF. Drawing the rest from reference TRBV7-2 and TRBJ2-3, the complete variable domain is GAGVSQSPSNKVTEKGKDVELRCDPISGHTALYWYRQSLGQGLEFLIYFQGNSAPDKSGLPSDRFSAERTGGSVSTLTIQRTQQEDSAVYLCASSPRTSGTADTQYFGPGTRLTVL.

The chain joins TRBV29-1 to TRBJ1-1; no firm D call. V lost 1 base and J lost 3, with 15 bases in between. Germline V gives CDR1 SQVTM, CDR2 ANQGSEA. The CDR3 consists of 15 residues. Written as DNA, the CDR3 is TGCAGCGTTGAAGGCCCAGGAGCGCGGGACACTGAAGCTTTCTTT. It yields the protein CSVEGPGARDTEAFF.

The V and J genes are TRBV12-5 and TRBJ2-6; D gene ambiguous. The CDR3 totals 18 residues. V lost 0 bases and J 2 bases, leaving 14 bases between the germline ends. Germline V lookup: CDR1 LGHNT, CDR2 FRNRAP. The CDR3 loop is CASGLVLGLAAGANVLTF. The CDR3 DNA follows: TGTGCTAGTGGTTTGGTCTTGGGTTTGGCGGCTGGGGCCAACGTCCTGACTTTC.

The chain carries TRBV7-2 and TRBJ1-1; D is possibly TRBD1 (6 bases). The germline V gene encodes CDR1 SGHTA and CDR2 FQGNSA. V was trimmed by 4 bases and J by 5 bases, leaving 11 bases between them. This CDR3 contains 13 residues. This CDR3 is CASSWGGLTEAFF. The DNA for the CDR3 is TGTGCCAGCAGCTGGGGGGGGCTGACTGAAGCTTTCTTT.

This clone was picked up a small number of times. The chain's CDR3 is CASSATDTGELFF. In DNA form, the CDR3 reads TGTGCCAGCAGTGCCACGGACACCGGGGAGCTGTTTTTT. The chain recombines TRBV6-1 with TRBJ2-2; D call uncertain. Per germline, CDR1 MNHNS and CDR2 SASEGT. V lost 4 bases and J 3 bases, leaving 6 bases between the germline ends. The CDR3 totals 13 residues.

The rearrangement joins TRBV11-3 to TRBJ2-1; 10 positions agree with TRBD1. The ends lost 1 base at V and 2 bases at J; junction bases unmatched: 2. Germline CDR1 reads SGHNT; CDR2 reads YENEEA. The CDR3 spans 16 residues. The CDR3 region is CASSLGGQGAYNEQFF. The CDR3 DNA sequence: TGTGCCAGCAGCTTAGGAGGACAGGGGGCCTACAATGAGCAGTTCTTC.

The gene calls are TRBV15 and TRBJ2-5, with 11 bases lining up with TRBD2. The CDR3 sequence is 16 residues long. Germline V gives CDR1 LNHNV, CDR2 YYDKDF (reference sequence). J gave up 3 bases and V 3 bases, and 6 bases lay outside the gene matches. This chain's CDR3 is CATSSVLTSGEETQYF. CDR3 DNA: TGTGCCACCAGCAGTGTATTGACTAGCGGGGAAGAGACCCAGTACTTC.

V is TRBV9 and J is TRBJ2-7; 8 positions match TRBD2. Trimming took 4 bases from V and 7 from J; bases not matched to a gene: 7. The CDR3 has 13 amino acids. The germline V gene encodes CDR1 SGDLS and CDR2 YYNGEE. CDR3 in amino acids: CASSFLLAGEQYF. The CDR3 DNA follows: TGTGCCAGCAGCTTCCTATTAGCGGGGGAGCAGTACTTC.

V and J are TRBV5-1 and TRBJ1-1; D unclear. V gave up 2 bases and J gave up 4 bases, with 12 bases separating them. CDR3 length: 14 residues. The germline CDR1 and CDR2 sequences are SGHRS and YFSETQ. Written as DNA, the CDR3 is TGCGCCAGCAGCTTCAGTCAGATCCCCACTGAAGCTTTCTTT. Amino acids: CASSFSQIPTEAFF.

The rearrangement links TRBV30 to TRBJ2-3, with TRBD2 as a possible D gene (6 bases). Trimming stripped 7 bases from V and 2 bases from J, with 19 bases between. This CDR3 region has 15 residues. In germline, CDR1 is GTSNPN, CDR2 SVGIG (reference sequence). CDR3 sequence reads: CASSSGLLFTDTQYF. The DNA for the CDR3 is TGTGCCTCCTCGTCGGGACTTCTATTCACAGATACGCAGTATTTT.

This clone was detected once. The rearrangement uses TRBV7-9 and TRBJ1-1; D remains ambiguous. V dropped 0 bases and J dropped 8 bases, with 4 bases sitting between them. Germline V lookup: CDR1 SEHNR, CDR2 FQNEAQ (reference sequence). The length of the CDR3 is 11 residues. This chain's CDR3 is CASSLAPEAFF. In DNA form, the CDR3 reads TGTGCCAGCAGCTTAGCCCCAGAAGCTTTCTTT.

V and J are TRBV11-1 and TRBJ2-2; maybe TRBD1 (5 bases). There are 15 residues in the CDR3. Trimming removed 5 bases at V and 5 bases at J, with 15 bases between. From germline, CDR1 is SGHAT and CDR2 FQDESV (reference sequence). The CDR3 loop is CASSLGATQTGELFF. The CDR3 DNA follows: TGTGCCAGCAGCCTTGGGGCTACTCAGACCGGGGAGCTGTTTTTT. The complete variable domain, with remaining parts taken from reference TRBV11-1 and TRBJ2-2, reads EAEVAQSPRYKITEKSQAVAFWCDPISGHATLYWYRQILGQGPELLVQFQDESVVDDSQLPKDRFSAERLKGVDSTLKIQPAELGDSAMYLCASSLGATQTGELFFGEGSRLTVL.